This T cell receptor (beta chain) was identified during a study of blood T cell repertoires in COVID-19 (dated by TCRdb to 2019 to 2021). For context, the study as a whole: Collaborator samples came from the United States, Italy and Spain and covered acute and convalescent phases of COVID-19. The material from the prospective study consisted of cDNA or gDNA derived from T cells, B-cell-depleted T cells, or PBMCs. Deeply sampled blood TCRbeta repertoires from subjects exposed to, actively infected with, or recovered from COVID-19 were included in the dataset. The repertoires were made available in a free public database intended to serve as a resource for research on the immune response to SARS-CoV-2. Samples were obtained from the ongoing ImmuneRACE study (first 160 participants) and from 1,254 subjects provided by 6 global collaborators. A de-identified subject ID, COVID-19 status, age in years and sex were almost always included in the sample metadata. Where HLA class I and class II types were available, the types were taken from metadata supplied by the sample provider, not from assay-based typing. On the study overall, not on this receptor specifically: Clinical and demographic metadata were provided uncurated, with the amount varying by source and participant.

Enrolling through a virtual design, the prospective study's participants ranged in age from about 18 to 100 years and lived across about two dozen United States geographic areas. In the prospective study, cohorts were assigned on the basis of participant-reported clinical history obtained from a screening survey and a study questionnaire. Recovered participants in ImmuneRACE Cohort 3 were defined by two consecutive negative NP/OP PCR tests, clearance by a healthcare professional, or resolution of symptoms. In the prospective study, whole blood, serum and a nasopharyngeal or oropharyngeal swab were collected from each participant by mobile phlebotomists. Additional blood draws and questionnaires over a 2-month period could optionally be provided by prospective study participants. Before DNA extraction, prospective study blood samples were shipped either frozen or at room temperature. The germline V gene encodes CDR1 SGHRS and CDR2 YFSETQ. From the cysteine up to the phenylalanine, the CDR3 has a length of 12 residues. The only DNA kept is the CDR3, 36 bases in frame from the first base. The V end loses 0 bases and the J end loses 5 bases, and a stretch of 6 bases separates them.

The immunoSEQ Assay, a bias-controlled multiplex PCR, was used to amplify TCRbeta CDR3 regions from genomic DNA. Turning to the authors' computational methods: Nucleated cell counts per sample were estimated from amplification of reference gene primers within the assay. Sequence reads were collapsed and filtered to measure the absolute abundance of every unique TCRbeta CDR3 rearrangement. For each sample, productive Simpson clonality was calculated by taking the square root of Simpson's diversity index across productive rearrangements. Held by TCRdb, this immuneACCESS table contains in-frame sequences only and omits some clones. Under half of the omission traces to an unresolved V gene where checked; the cause of the rest is unknown. The DNA gave D and trimming, while V, J and clone size come from that table. The sample table records hundreds of thousands of clones; 80% to 90% of these occur just once. The top ten constitute 1% to 1.3% of the sample.

This clone showed up just a few times. The antigen it binds to is not known. The input lacks base qualities; no much larger clone sits a single base away. Sequencing used PBMCs or T cells enriched from blood (not recorded which). The receptor was isolated from a man aged 30 to 45 who had recovered from COVID-19. The rearranged segments are TRBV5-1 and TRBJ2-7; 5 matching bases give a weak D call of TRBD1. CDR3 sequence: CASSLVGDEQYF. Read as DNA, the sequence is TGCGCCAGCAGCTTGGTAGGGGACGAGCAGTACTTC.